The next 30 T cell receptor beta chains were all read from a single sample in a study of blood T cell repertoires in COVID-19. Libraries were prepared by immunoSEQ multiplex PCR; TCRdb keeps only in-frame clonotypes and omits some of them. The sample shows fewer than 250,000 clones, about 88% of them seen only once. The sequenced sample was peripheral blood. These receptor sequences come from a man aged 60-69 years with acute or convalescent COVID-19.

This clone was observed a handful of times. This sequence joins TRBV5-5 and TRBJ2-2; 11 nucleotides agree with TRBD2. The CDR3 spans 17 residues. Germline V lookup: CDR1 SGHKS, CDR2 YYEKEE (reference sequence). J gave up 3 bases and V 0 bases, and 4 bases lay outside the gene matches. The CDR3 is CASSLVVAGGYTGELFF. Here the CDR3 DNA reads TGTGCCAGCAGCTTGGTAGTAGCGGGGGGGTACACCGGGGAGCTGTTTTTT.

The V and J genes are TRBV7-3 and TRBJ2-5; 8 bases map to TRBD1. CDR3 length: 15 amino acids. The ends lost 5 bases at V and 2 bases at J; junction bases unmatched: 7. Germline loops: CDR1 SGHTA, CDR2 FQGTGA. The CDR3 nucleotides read TGTGCCAGCAGCCGCCGGACAGGGAAACAAGAGACCCAGTACTTC. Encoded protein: CASSRRTGKQETQYF.

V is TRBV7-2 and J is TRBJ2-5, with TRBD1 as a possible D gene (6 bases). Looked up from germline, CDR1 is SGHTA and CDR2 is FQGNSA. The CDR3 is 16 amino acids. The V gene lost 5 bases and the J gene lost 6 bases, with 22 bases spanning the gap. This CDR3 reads CASSARSRGGGQTQYF. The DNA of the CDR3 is TGTGCCAGCAGCGCGCGTTCTAGAGGGGGTGGGCAGACCCAGTACTTC.

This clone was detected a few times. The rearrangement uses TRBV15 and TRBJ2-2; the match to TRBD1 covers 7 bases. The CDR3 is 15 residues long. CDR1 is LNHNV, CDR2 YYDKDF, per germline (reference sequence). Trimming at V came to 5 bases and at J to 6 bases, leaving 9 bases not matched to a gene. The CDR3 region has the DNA TGTGCCACCAGCCTCCGGGACAGAACGGCCGGGGAGCTGTTTTTT. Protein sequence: CATSLRDRTAGELFF. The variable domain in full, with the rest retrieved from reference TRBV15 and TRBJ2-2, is DAMVIQNPRYQVTQFGKPVTLSCSQTLNHNVMYWYQQKSSQAPKLLFHYYDKDFNNEADTPDNFQSRRPNTSFCFLDIRSPGLGDTAMYLCATSLRDRTAGELFFGEGSRLTVL.

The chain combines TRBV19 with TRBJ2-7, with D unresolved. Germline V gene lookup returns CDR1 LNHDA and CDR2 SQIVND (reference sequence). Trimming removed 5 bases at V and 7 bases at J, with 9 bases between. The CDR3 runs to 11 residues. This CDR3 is CASSALDEQYF. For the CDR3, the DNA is TGTGCCAGTAGTGCACTTGATGAGCAGTACTTC. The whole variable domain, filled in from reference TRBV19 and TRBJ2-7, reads DGGITQSPKYLFRKEGQNVTLSCEQNLNHDAMYWYRQDPGQGLRLIYYSQIVNDFQKGDIAEGYSVSREKKESFPLTVTSAQKNPTAFYLCASSALDEQYFGPGTRLTVT.

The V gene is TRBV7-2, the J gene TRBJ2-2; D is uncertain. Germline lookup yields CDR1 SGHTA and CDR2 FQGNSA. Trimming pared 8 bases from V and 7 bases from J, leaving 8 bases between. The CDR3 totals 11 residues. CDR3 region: CASPGGGELFF. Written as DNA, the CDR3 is TGTGCCAGCCCGGGTGGCGGGGAGCTGTTTTTT.

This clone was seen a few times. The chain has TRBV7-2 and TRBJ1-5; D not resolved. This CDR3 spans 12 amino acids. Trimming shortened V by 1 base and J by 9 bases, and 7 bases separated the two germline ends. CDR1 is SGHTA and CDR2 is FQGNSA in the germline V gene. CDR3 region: CASSLGTGPQHF. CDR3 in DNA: TGTGCCAGCAGCTTAGGTACGGGGCCCCAGCATTTT.

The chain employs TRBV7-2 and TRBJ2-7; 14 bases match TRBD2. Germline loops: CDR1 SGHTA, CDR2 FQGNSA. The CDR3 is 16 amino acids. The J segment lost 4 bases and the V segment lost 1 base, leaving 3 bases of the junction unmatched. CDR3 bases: TGTGCCAGCAGCTTAGGCGGGACTAGCGGGGGTTACGAGCAGTACTTC. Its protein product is CASSLGGTSGGYEQYF.

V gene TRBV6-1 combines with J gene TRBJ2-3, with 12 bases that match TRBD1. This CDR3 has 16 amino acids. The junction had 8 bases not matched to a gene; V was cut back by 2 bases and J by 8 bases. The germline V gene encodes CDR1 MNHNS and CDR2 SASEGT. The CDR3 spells CASSEFGTGGGGTQYF. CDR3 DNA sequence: TGTGCCAGCAGTGAATTTGGGACAGGGGGCGGAGGTACGCAGTATTTT.

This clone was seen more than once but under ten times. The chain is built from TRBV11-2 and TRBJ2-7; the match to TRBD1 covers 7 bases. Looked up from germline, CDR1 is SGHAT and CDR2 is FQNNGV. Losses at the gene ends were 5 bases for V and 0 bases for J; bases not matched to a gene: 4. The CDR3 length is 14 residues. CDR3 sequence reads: CASSLGQSSYEQYF. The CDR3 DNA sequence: TGTGCCAGCAGCCTGGGACAGAGCTCCTACGAGCAGTACTTC.

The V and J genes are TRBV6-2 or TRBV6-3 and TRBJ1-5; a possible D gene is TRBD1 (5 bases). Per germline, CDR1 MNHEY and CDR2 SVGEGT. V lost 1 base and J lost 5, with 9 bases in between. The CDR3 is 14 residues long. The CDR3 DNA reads TGTGCCAGCAGTTACTTAAGGGGTGATCAGCCCCAGCATTTT. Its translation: CASSYLRGDQPQHF.

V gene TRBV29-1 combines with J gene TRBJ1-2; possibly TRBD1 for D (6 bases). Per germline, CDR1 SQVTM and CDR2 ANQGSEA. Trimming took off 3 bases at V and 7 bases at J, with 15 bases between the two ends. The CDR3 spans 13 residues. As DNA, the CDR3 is TGCAGCGTTGATAGGGGGGGGACGGCTGGCTACACCTTC. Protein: CSVDRGGTAGYTF.

CDR3 bases: TGCAGTGCTAGTGGGGGGACTAGATCGGCCGGTGAGCAGTTCTTC. It yields the protein CSASGGTRSAGEQFF. This rearrangement joins TRBV20-1 to TRBJ2-1, with 8 positions matching TRBD2. This CDR3 is 15 amino acids long. Losses at the gene ends were 3 bases for V and 9 bases for J; bases not matched to a gene: 13. Germline V gene lookup returns CDR1 DFQATT and CDR2 SNEGSKA (reference sequence).

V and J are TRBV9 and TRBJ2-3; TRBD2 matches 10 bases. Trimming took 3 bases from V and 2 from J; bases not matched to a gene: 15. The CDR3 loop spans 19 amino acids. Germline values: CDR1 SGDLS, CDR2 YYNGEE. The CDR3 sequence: CASSAATASGGLSTDTQYF. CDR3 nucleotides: TGTGCCAGCAGCGCTGCTACGGCTAGCGGGGGACTTTCCACAGATACGCAGTATTTT.

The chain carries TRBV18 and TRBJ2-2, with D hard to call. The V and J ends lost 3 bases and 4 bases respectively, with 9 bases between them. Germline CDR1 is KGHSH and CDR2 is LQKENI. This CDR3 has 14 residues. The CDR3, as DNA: TGTGCCAGCTCACCTGGAACGGGCACCGGGGAGCTGTTTTTT. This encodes CASSPGTGTGELFF.

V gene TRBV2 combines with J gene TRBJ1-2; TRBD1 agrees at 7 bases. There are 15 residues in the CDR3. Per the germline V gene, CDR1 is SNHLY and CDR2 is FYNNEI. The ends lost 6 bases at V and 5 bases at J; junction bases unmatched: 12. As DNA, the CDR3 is TGTGCCAGCAGCGTCGACAGGGACTCTCGATATGGCTACACCTTC. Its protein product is CASSVDRDSRYGYTF. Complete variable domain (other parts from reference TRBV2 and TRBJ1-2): EPEVTQTPSHQVTQMGQEVILRCVPISNHLYFYWYRQILGQKVEFLVSFYNNEISEKSEIFDDQFSVERPDGSNFTLKIRSTKLEDSAMYFCASSVDRDSRYGYTFGSGTRLTVV.

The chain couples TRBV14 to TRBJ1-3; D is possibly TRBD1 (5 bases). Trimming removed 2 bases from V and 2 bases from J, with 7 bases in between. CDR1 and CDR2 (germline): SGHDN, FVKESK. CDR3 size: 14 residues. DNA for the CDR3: TGTGCCAGCAGCCAACTCAGGGCTGGAAACACCATATATTTT. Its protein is CASSQLRAGNTIYF.

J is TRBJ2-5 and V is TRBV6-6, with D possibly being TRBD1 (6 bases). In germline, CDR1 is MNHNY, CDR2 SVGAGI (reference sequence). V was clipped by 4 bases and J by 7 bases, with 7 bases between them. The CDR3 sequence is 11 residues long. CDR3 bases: TGTGCCAGCAGTTTAGGGGGGACCCAGTACTTC. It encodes CASSLGGTQYF.

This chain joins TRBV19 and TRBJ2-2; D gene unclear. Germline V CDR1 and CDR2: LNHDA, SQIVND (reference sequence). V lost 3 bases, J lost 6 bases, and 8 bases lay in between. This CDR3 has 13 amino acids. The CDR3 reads CASSIDWPGELFF. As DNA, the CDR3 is TGTGCCAGTAGTATCGACTGGCCCGGGGAGCTGTTTTTT.

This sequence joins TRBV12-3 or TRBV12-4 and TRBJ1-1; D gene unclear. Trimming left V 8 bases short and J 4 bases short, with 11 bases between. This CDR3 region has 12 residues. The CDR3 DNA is TGTGCCAGCGCCTATACGGGCACTGAAGCTTTCTTT. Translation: CASAYTGTEAFF.

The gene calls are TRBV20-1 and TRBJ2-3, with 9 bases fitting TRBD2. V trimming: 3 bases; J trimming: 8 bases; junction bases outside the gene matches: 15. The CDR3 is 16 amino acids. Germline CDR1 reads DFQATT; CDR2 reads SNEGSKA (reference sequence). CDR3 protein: CSASRIGRGGASTQYF. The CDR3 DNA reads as TGCAGTGCTAGTCGCATAGGCCGCGGGGGGGCTAGTACGCAGTATTTT.

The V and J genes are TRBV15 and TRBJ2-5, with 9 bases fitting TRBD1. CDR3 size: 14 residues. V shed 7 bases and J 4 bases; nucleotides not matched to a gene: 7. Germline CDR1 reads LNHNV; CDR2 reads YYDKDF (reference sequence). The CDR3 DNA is TGTGCCACCACTACAGGGACAGGGCCAGAGACCCAGTACTTC. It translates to CATTTGTGPETQYF.

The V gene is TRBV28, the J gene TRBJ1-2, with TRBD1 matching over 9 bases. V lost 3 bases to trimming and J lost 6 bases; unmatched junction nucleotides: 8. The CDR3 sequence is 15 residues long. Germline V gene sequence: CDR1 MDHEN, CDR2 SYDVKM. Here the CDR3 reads CASSFPGTGSHGYTF. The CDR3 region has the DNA TGTGCCAGCAGTTTTCCAGGGACAGGGTCTCATGGCTACACCTTC.

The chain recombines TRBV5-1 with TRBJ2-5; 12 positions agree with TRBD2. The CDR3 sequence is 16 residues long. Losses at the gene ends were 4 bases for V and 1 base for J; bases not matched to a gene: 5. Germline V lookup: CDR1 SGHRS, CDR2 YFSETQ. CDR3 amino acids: CASSLTSGGTQETQYF. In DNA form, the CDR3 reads TGCGCCAGCAGCCTCACTAGCGGGGGGACCCAAGAGACCCAGTACTTC.

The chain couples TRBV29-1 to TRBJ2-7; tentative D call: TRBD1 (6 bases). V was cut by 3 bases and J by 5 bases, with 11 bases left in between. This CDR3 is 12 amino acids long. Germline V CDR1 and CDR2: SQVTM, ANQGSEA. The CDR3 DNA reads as TGCAGCGTTGATACAGGGAACCACGAGCAGTACTTC. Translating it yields CSVDTGNHEQYF.

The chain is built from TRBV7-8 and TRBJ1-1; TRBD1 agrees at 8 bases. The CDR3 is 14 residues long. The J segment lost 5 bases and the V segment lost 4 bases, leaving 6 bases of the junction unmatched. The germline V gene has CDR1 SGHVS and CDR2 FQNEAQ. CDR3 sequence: CASSSDRGWTEAFF. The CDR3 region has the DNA TGTGCCAGCAGCTCCGACAGGGGATGGACTGAAGCTTTCTTT.

For the CDR3, the DNA is TGTGCCAGTACCCGGTGGGGGGTGCATGGCTACACCTTC. Amino acid sequence: CASTRWGVHGYTF. The chain uses TRBV19 and TRBJ1-2; possible D gene TRBD1, 5 bases. The CDR3 has 13 residues. The germline CDR1 and CDR2 sequences are LNHDA and SQIVND (reference sequence). V dropped 7 bases and J dropped 6 bases, with 15 bases sitting between them.

The CDR3 region has the DNA TGTGCCACCAGCAGAGTCTTGGGGCGGGACAGGAAGGATAATGAAAAACTGTTTTTT. Protein: CATSRVLGRDRKDNEKLFF. The rearrangement uses TRBV15 and TRBJ1-4; 8 nucleotides align to TRBD1. This CDR3 has 19 amino acids. Germline CDR1 and CDR2: LNHNV and YYDKDF (reference sequence). With 1 base clipped from V and 4 bases from J, the junction kept 14 bases outside the gene matches.

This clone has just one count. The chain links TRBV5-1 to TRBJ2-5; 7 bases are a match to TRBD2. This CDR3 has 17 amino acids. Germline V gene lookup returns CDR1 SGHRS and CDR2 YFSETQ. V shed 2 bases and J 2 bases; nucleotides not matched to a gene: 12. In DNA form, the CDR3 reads TGCGCCAGCAGCTTCCAGGGACTACCGAACTTACAAGAGACCCAGTACTTC. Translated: CASSFQGLPNLQETQYF.

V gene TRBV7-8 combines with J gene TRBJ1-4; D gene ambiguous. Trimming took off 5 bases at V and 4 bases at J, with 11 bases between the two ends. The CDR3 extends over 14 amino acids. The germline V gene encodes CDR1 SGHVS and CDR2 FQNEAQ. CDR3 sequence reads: CASSLREGNEKLFF. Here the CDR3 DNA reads TGTGCCAGCAGCCTCCGGGAGGGTAATGAAAAACTGTTTTTT. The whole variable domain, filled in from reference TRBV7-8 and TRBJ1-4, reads GAGVSQSPRYKVAKRGQDVALRCDPISGHVSLFWYQQALGQGPEFLTYFQNEAQLDKSGLPSDRFFAERPEGSVSTLKIQRTQQEDSAVYLCASSLREGNEKLFFGSGTQLSVL.